The present entry profiles one T cell receptor beta chain with its context. The data derive from a study of blood T cell repertoires in COVID-19. Measured with immunoSEQ multiplex PCR; TCRdb has only the in-frame clones, and not every one. The sample includes approximately 210,000 clones, 75% to 85% of them seen just once. This CDR3 is 13 amino acids long. In germline, CDR1 is SGHAT, CDR2 FQNNGV. Trimming removed 1 base from V and 2 bases from J, with 5 bases in between. The TCR sequence derives from a man aged 35 to 55 who had recovered from COVID-19. The chain recombines TRBV11-2 with TRBJ1-2; possible D gene TRBD1, 5 bases. The sequenced sample was PBMCs or T cells enriched from blood (not recorded which). CDR3 sequence: CASSLGQNYGYTF. CDR3 DNA sequence: TGTGCCAGCAGCTTAGGACAGAACTATGGCTACACCTTC.